This passage covers 26 T cell receptor beta chains from one sample sequenced in a study of control samples from healthy donors and cancer patients. Profiled with immunoSEQ multiplex PCR; TCRdb holds only in-frame clones, not every one. The table lists about 160,000 clones, over 85% of them singletons, with 8.5% in the top ten. The sample taken for sequencing was blood. These TCRs come from a woman aged 40 to 49 in good health.

The chain is built from TRBV5-4 and TRBJ1-1, with TRBD1 matching 7 bases. The ends lost 2 bases at V and 1 base at J; junction bases unmatched: 8. CDR3 length: 16 amino acids. The germline CDR1 and CDR2 sequences are SGHNT and YYREEE (reference sequence). CDR3 DNA: TGTGCCAGCAGCTTTACGAAGGGGGCAAGGAACACTGAAGCTTTCTTT. Its protein is CASSFTKGARNTEAFF.

The V gene is TRBV4-3, the J gene TRBJ1-1; possibly TRBD1 for D (5 bases). With 4 bases removed from V and 8 bases from J, the gap between germline ends came to 11 bases. This CDR3 is 12 amino acids long. CDR1 and CDR2 (germline): LGHNA, YSLEER. CDR3 region: CASSLQGYEAFF. CDR3 DNA: TGCGCCAGCAGCCTCCAGGGATACGAAGCTTTCTTT.

The rearrangement uses TRBV19 and TRBJ1-4, with D possibly matching TRBD1 (5 bases). Trimming left V 6 bases short and J 3 bases short, with 14 bases between. This CDR3 contains 15 residues. The germline V gene has CDR1 LNHDA and CDR2 SQIVND (reference sequence). As DNA, the CDR3 is TGTGCCAGTAGACTTCCAGGGCGGCCTAATGAAAAACTGTTTTTT. Translated, it gives CASRLPGRPNEKLFF.

The rearrangement joins TRBV13 to TRBJ1-2; D gene uncertain. Germline V gene sequence: CDR1 PRHDT, CDR2 FYEKMQ (reference sequence). The ends were cut back, 1 base at V and 3 bases at J, with 6 bases in the middle. The CDR3 loop spans 13 amino acids. The CDR3 DNA sequence: TGTGCCAGCAGCTTAGCCGGGGACTATGGCTACACCTTC. Residues: CASSLAGDYGYTF.

V usage is TRBV7-9 and J usage is TRBJ1-4; D uncertain. Trimming took 3 bases from V and 8 from J, leaving 10 bases between them. CDR1 is SEHNR and CDR2 is FQNEAQ in the germline V gene (reference sequence). The CDR3 has 13 residues. CDR3 sequence reads: CASSFKVGEKLFF. The CDR3 nucleotides read TGTGCCAGCAGCTTTAAAGTGGGGGAAAAACTGTTTTTT.

This chain joins TRBV9 and TRBJ1-1; D perhaps matches TRBD1 (6 bases). CDR3 length: 14 amino acids. With 4 bases removed from V and 3 bases from J, the gap between germline ends came to 13 bases. The germline gives CDR1 SGDLS, CDR2 YYNGEE. In nucleotides, the CDR3 is TGTGCCAGCAGCATCCACAGGGTTGACACTGAAGCTTTCTTT. Translating gives CASSIHRVDTEAFF.

V and J are TRBV7-3 and TRBJ1-4; D is perhaps TRBD1 (5 bases). The germline gives CDR1 SGHTA, CDR2 FQGTGA. V shed 1 base and J shed 7 bases, with 19 bases lying between them. The CDR3 runs 17 residues. The CDR3 is CASSLMNLGTEAEKLFF. The CDR3 DNA reads as TGTGCCAGCAGCTTAATGAATCTTGGGACGGAGGCTGAAAAACTGTTTTTT.

With regard to this clone: Sequence at one end of the junction differs from germline and may be a read error. The chain joins TRBV4-3 to TRBJ1-2, with D perhaps TRBD1 (5 bases). Germline CDR1 reads LGHNA; CDR2 reads YSLEER. The CDR3 contains 13 residues. CDR3 loop: CASSQDLSRGCTF. The CDR3 bases are TGCGCCAGCAGCCAAGATCTATCGCGGGGCTGCACCTTC.

The rearrangement links TRBV6-5 to TRBJ1-1, with D perhaps matching TRBD1 (5 bases). CDR1 and CDR2 (germline): MNHEY, SVGAGI. With 10 bases removed from V and 0 bases from J, the gap between germline ends came to 18 bases. The CDR3 runs 15 residues. The DNA of the CDR3 is TGTGCCACCCGCTCTTCGTGGGGGTTGAACACTGAAGCTTTCTTT. Translating gives CATRSSWGLNTEAFF.

This sequence joins TRBV6-5 and TRBJ1-3; D is uncertain. The CDR3 is 15 amino acids. Trimming shortened V by 6 bases and J by 0 bases, and 12 bases separated the two germline ends. Per germline, CDR1 MNHEY and CDR2 SVGAGI. The CDR3, as DNA: TGTGCCAGCAGACCGGACGGAACCTCTGGAAACACCATATATTTT. It translates to CASRPDGTSGNTIYF.

V gene TRBV30 combines with J gene TRBJ2-3; the match to TRBD2 covers 7 bases. The V segment lost 3 bases and the J segment 10 bases; nucleotides outside the gene matches: 10. CDR3 length equals 13 residues. Germline V gene lookup returns CDR1 GTSNPN and CDR2 SVGIG (reference sequence). For the CDR3, the DNA is TGTGCCTGGAGCGGGGGGTTCGGCATTGCGCAGTATTTT. Encoded protein: CAWSGGFGIAQYF.

A note on this clone: Different DNA sequences within this sample yield the same CDR3. The chain employs TRBV20-1 and TRBJ1-1; D unclear. The CDR3 covers 11 residues. V shed 6 bases and J shed 1 base, with 6 bases lying between them. Germline lookup yields CDR1 DFQATT and CDR2 SNEGSKA (reference sequence). The CDR3 nucleotides are TGCAGTGCCCGGAGGAACACTGAAGCTTTCTTT. Its protein is CSARRNTEAFF.

This clone was counted a few times. The chain combines TRBV5-1 with TRBJ2-5; possible D gene TRBD2, 6 bases. In germline, CDR1 is SGHRS, CDR2 YFSETQ. The CDR3 has 15 residues. V was shortened by 4 bases and J by 5 bases, with 18 bases between the two germline ends. The CDR3 loop is CASSPGAVGHETQYF. The CDR3 DNA reads as TGCGCCAGCAGCCCGGGAGCTGTGGGCCATGAGACCCAGTACTTC.

V usage is TRBV7-2 and J usage is TRBJ1-6; 7 bases are shared with TRBD1. CDR1 and CDR2 (germline): SGHTA, FQGNSA. This CDR3 spans 15 amino acids. V dropped 0 bases and J dropped 7; count of bases not matched to a gene: 3. CDR3 coding DNA: TGTGCCAGCAGCTTAGCGACAGGGAGGAATTCACCCCTCCACTTT. This codes for CASSLATGRNSPLHF.

This clone occurred once. The chain is built from TRBV5-1 and TRBJ2-7, with 15 bases lining up with TRBD2. CDR1 is SGHRS, CDR2 YFSETQ, per germline. This CDR3 comprises 18 residues. Unmatched junction bases numbered 13, after V lost 4 bases and J lost 5 bases. The CDR3 sequence: CASSLPGLAGGGVDEQYF. CDR3 nucleotides: TGCGCCAGCAGCCTCCCGGGACTAGCGGGAGGCGGGGTGGACGAGCAGTACTTC.

This chain joins TRBV5-8 and TRBJ1-5, with D perhaps matching TRBD1 (6 bases). Per the germline V gene, CDR1 is SGHTS and CDR2 is YDEGEE. V was cut by 0 bases and J by 1 base, with 11 bases left in between. CDR3 length: 16 residues. The CDR3 region is CASSLGYRESNQPQHF. CDR3 nucleotides: TGTGCCAGCAGCTTGGGCTACAGGGAAAGCAATCAGCCCCAGCATTTT.

The V and J genes are TRBV5-1 and TRBJ2-7, with 7 bases lining up with TRBD2. The CDR3 loop spans 13 amino acids. J gave up 3 bases and V 2 bases, and 2 bases lay outside the gene matches. Germline V gene data show CDR1 as SGHRS and CDR2 as YFSETQ. CDR3 region: CASSLSGVYEQYF. The DNA for the CDR3 is TGCGCCAGCAGCTTAAGCGGGGTCTACGAGCAGTACTTC. The variable domain in full, completed from reference TRBV5-1 and TRBJ2-7, reads KAGVTQTPRYLIKTRGQQVTLSCSPISGHRSVSWYQQTPGQGLQFLFEYFSETQRNKGNFPGRFSGRQFSNSRSEMNVSTLELGDSALYLCASSLSGVYEQYFGPGTRLTVT.

J is TRBJ1-1 and V is TRBV11-3; D unresolved. The V gene's germline CDR1 is SGHNT and CDR2 YENEEA. Trimming left V 0 bases short and J 2 bases short, with 7 bases between. The CDR3 length is 14 residues. The CDR3 region is CASSLEGDNTEAFF. The CDR3 coding sequence is TGTGCCAGCAGCTTAGAGGGTGATAACACTGAAGCTTTCTTT.

The chain combines TRBV4-3 with TRBJ2-5, with 10 bases identical to TRBD2. The V segment lost 3 bases and the J segment 2 bases; nucleotides outside the gene matches: 6. Per germline, CDR1 LGHNA and CDR2 YSLEER. The CDR3 has 16 amino acids. The CDR3 sequence is CASSQDLLAGQETQYF. As DNA, the CDR3 is TGCGCCAGCAGCCAGGACCTACTAGCGGGGCAAGAGACCCAGTACTTC.

The rearrangement joins TRBV6-5 to TRBJ2-2; weak D call: TRBD1 (6 bases). This CDR3 comprises 13 residues. Germline lookup yields CDR1 MNHEY and CDR2 SVGAGI. V was cut by 6 bases and J by 5 bases, with 10 bases left in between. Written as DNA, the CDR3 is TGTGCCAGCAGGAAACAGGGAACCGGGGAGCTGTTTTTT. Amino acid sequence: CASRKQGTGELFF.

The rearrangement uses TRBV6-5 and TRBJ1-4, with D unclear. The germline V gene encodes CDR1 MNHEY and CDR2 SVGAGI. This CDR3 region has 15 residues. V was clipped by 6 bases and J by 7 bases, with 18 bases between them. CDR3 bases: TGTGCCAGCAGAACCGTTGCCGCAACTGGTGAAAAACTGTTTTTT. Encoded protein: CASRTVAATGEKLFF.

V and J are TRBV6-5 and TRBJ1-3; D ambiguous. The germline gives CDR1 MNHEY, CDR2 SVGAGI. This CDR3 comprises 15 residues. V was trimmed by 6 bases and J by 0 bases, leaving 12 bases between them. As DNA, the CDR3 is TGTGCCAGCAGCCCCACATGGGGCTCTGGAAACACCATATATTTT. This gives the protein CASSPTWGSGNTIYF.

The J gene is TRBJ2-7, the V gene TRBV3-1 (or the pseudogene TRBV3-2); D gene ambiguous. The CDR3 spans 16 residues. The V end lost 0 bases, the J end lost 4 bases, and 16 bases lay between the germline ends. The V gene's germline CDR1 is LGHDT and CDR2 YNNKEL (reference sequence). The DNA for the CDR3 is TGTGCCAGCAGCCAAGATCACCTTCGTTCACGATACGAGCAGTACTTC. Protein sequence: CASSQDHLRSRYEQYF.

The chain carries TRBV30 and TRBJ1-3, with 8 bases that match TRBD1. V gave up 7 bases and J gave up 0 bases; unmatched junction bases: 2. CDR1 and CDR2 from the germline V gene are GTSNPN and SVGIG (reference sequence). This CDR3 has 13 amino acids. The CDR3, as DNA: TGTGCCTCTCAGGGGGCCTCTGGAAACACCATATATTTT. This gives the protein CASQGASGNTIYF.

The chain couples TRBV6-2 or TRBV6-3 to TRBJ1-4; 7 bases are a match to TRBD1. This CDR3 has 15 residues. With 6 bases clipped from V and 6 bases from J, the junction kept 10 bases outside the gene matches. Germline CDR1 reads MNHEY; CDR2 reads SVGEGT. The CDR3 nucleotides are TGTGCCAGCAGCTATCCACAGGGGACATATGAAAAACTGTTTTTT. Translation gives CASSYPQGTYEKLFF.

V gene TRBV6-2 or TRBV6-3 combines with J gene TRBJ1-5; 7 bases align to TRBD1. V gave up 5 bases and J gave up 5 bases; unmatched junction bases: 6. Germline CDR1 and CDR2: MNHEY and SVGEGT. The CDR3 has 14 residues. The CDR3 bases are TGTGCCAGCAGTCCGAGGGGGCGCGATCAGCCCCAGCATTTT. The encoded protein is CASSPRGRDQPQHF.